Below, 6 T cell receptor beta chains from the same sample are listed, as sequenced in a study of beta chain features in type 1 diabetes. cDNA synthesis used the whole RNA isolate, giving expressed TCRB sequences. The data were produced by immunoSEQ multiplex PCR, yet TCRdb's version contains in-frame clones alone and is incomplete. The data show approximately 270,000 clones, with roughly an eighth seen just once and approximately 0.015% held by the top ten. General observations from the study: For Type 1 diabetes patients, all four CD4+ subsets carried TCRB CDR3s that were moderately but significantly shorter.

Antigen specificity for these receptors is unknown. Sequencing used naive CD4+ T cells from blood. The receptor set was obtained from a man aged 25 to 45 with type 1 diabetes.

The chain couples TRBV7-2 to TRBJ2-1, with 8 nucleotides matching TRBD2. The length of the CDR3 is 16 residues. V trimming: 1 base; J trimming: 2 bases; junction bases outside the gene matches: 4. Germline CDR1 reads SGHTA; CDR2 reads FQGNSA. CDR3 nucleotides: TGTGCCAGCAGCTTAGGTAGCGGGATTACCTACAATGAGCAGTTCTTC. As protein: CASSLGSGITYNEQFF. Full variable domain (remainder filled in from reference TRBV7-2 and TRBJ2-1): GAGVSQSPSNKVTEKGKDVELRCDPISGHTALYWYRQSLGQGLEFLIYFQGNSAPDKSGLPSDRFSAERTGGSVSTLTIQRTQQEDSAVYLCASSLGSGITYNEQFFGPGTRLTVL.

The V gene is TRBV29-1, the J gene TRBJ2-1; 9 nucleotides match TRBD2. J lost 6 bases, V lost 6 bases, and 15 bases had no gene match. CDR1 is SQVTM and CDR2 is ANQGSEA in the germline V gene. There are 16 residues in the CDR3. This chain's CDR3 is CSVGRSSGSTSNEQFF. CDR3 DNA: TGCAGCGTGGGAAGGAGTAGCGGGAGTACTTCCAATGAGCAGTTCTTC.

The CDR3 coding sequence is TGTGCCATCAGTACCGGTGGCGGGCCACCCGGTGGGTACAATGAGCAGTTCTTC. Protein sequence: CAISTGGGPPGGYNEQFF. The genes are TRBV10-3 and TRBJ2-1, with D possibly being TRBD2 (5 bases). The CDR3 extends over 18 amino acids. Germline CDR1 and CDR2: ENHRY and SYGVKD. V lost 5 bases, J lost 4 bases, and 24 bases lay in between.

In this sample, this clone turned up a few times. The V call is TRBV29-1, the J call TRBJ2-7; 9 positions match TRBD1. Germline V gene data show CDR1 as SQVTM and CDR2 as ANQGSEA. J gave up 0 bases and V 0 bases, and 6 bases lay outside the gene matches. The CDR3 consists of 16 residues. CDR3 in amino acids: CSVEEWGQGFSYEQYF. As DNA, the CDR3 is TGCAGCGTTGAAGAGTGGGGACAGGGATTCTCCTACGAGCAGTACTTC.

This clone was seen a handful of times. The CDR3 DNA reads as TGTGCCAGCACAGCGAACACCGGGGAGCTGTTTTTT. Its translation: CASTANTGELFF. The rearrangement links TRBV7-9 to TRBJ2-2; D ambiguous. Germline V gene data show CDR1 as SEHNR and CDR2 as FQNEAQ (reference sequence). This CDR3 region has 12 residues. Trimming took 7 bases from V and 0 from J, leaving 3 bases between them. The full variable domain, with the rest looked up from reference TRBV7-9 and TRBJ2-2, is DTGVSQNPRHKITKRGQNVTFRCDPISEHNRLYWYRQTLGQGPEFLTYFQNEAQLEKSRLLSDRFSAERPKGSFSTLEIQRTEQGDSAMYLCASTANTGELFFGEGSRLTVL.

This clone was observed a few times. The V gene is TRBV7-9, the J gene TRBJ2-2, with TRBD1 as a possible D gene (5 bases). The CDR3 is 13 residues long. Per germline, CDR1 SEHNR and CDR2 FQNEAQ (reference sequence). V lost 8 bases, J lost 9 bases, and 16 bases lay in between. The CDR3 region has the DNA TGTGCCAGCTCCCGGTCCAGGGCACGGGAGCTGTTTTTT. Translating it yields CASSRSRARELFF.